The rows below give T cell receptor beta chains drawn from one sample of a study of CD8 T cells in Susac syndrome. TCRdb re-called the immunoSEQ multiplex PCR reads with MiXCR, one entry per CDR3 protein. The profile shows 110,000 to 150,000 distinct CDR3 sequences, approximately 96% of them singletons. Sequencing was performed on CD4+ T cells from PBMCs. The receptors derive from a human donor with Susac syndrome. Both conserved end residues are part of each CDR3. The order of the fields is clone size, J gene, D gene, V gene, CDR3 protein, CDR3 DNA. The D gene is left open where the match is weak. Only some rows state a clone size, as once, few, many or a class for expanded clones.

abundance: -
j_gene: TRBJ1-1
d_gene: TRBD1
v_gene: TRBV3-1
CDR3aa: CASSPGGSRNTEAFF
CDR3nt: TGTGCCAGCAGCCCAGGGGGGAGCAGGAACACTGAAGCTTTCTTT

abundance: -
j_gene: TRBJ1-2
d_gene: TRBD1
v_gene: TRBV28
CDR3aa: CASSGGQSYGYTF
CDR3nt: TGTGCCAGCAGTGGGGGACAGTCCTATGGCTACACCTTC

abundance: -
j_gene: TRBJ1-2
d_gene: -
v_gene: TRBV29-1
CDR3aa: CSAQQTLDYGYTF
CDR3nt: TGCAGCGCCCAGCAGACACTAGACTATGGCTACACCTTC

abundance: once
j_gene: TRBJ2-3
d_gene: TRBD2
v_gene: TRBV20-1
CDR3aa: CSAAVAGVTDTQYF
CDR3nt: TGCAGTGCTGCGGTCGCGGGGGTCACAGATACGCAGTATTTT

abundance: -
j_gene: TRBJ2-7
d_gene: -
v_gene: TRBV6-7
CDR3aa: CASSFHTYEQYF
CDR3nt: TGTGCCAGCAGTTTTCACACTTACGAGCAGTACTTC

abundance: -
j_gene: TRBJ2-1
d_gene: TRBD2
v_gene: TRBV14
CDR3aa: CASSQIGRSYEQFF
CDR3nt: TGTGCCAGCAGCCAAATCGGGAGGAGTTATGAGCAGTTCTTC

abundance: -
j_gene: TRBJ2-7
d_gene: -
v_gene: TRBV20-1
CDR3aa: CSDRRVGYEQYF
CDR3nt: TGCAGTGACAGGAGGGTTGGTTACGAGCAGTACTTC

abundance: -
j_gene: TRBJ1-6
d_gene: TRBD1
v_gene: TRBV4-1
CDR3aa: CASSVARGLGAPLHF
CDR3nt: TGCGCCAGCAGCGTAGCCAGGGGGCTAGGGGCGCCCCTCCACTTT

abundance: -
j_gene: TRBJ1-2
d_gene: TRBD1
v_gene: TRBV29-1
CDR3aa: CSVEGTWDRGANYGYTF
CDR3nt: TGCAGCGTTGAAGGGACTTGGGACAGGGGAGCTAACTATGGCTACACCTTC

abundance: -
j_gene: TRBJ1-1
d_gene: -
v_gene: TRBV27
CDR3aa: CASSTRVLMNTEAFF
CDR3nt: TGTGCCAGCAGTACCCGGGTCCTCATGAACACTGAAGCTTTCTTT

abundance: -
j_gene: TRBJ2-7
d_gene: TRBD2
v_gene: TRBV11-2
CDR3aa: CASSLSGLAGDTYEQYF
CDR3nt: TGTGCCAGCAGCTTAAGCGGGCTAGCGGGGGACACCTACGAGCAGTACTTC

abundance: -
j_gene: TRBJ1-2
d_gene: -
v_gene: TRBV9
CDR3aa: CASSRTVDELYGYTF
CDR3nt: TGTGCCAGCAGCCGTACAGTTGATGAGCTTTATGGCTACACCTTC

abundance: few
j_gene: TRBJ2-3
d_gene: -
v_gene: TRBV7-9
CDR3aa: CASGRTDTQYF
CDR3nt: TGTGCCAGCGGCAGAACAGATACGCAGTATTTT

abundance: -
j_gene: TRBJ2-7
d_gene: TRBD2
v_gene: TRBV7-6
CDR3aa: CASSSTSGAREQYF
CDR3nt: TGTGCCAGCAGCTCCACTAGCGGAGCCAGGGAGCAGTACTTC

abundance: -
j_gene: TRBJ2-2
d_gene: -
v_gene: TRBV2
CDR3aa: CASSPPRDAGELFF
CDR3nt: TGTGCCAGCAGCCCACCCAGGGATGCCGGGGAGCTGTTTTTT

abundance: -
j_gene: TRBJ2-1
d_gene: -
v_gene: TRBV14
CDR3aa: CASSQDRNEGYNEQFF
CDR3nt: TGTGCCAGCAGCCAAGACCGGAATGAGGGATACAATGAGCAGTTCTTC

abundance: -
j_gene: TRBJ1-1
d_gene: -
v_gene: TRBV12-3/TRBV12-4
CDR3aa: CASSRGGINTEAFF
CDR3nt: TGTGCCAGCAGCCGAGGTGGGATTAACACTGAAGCTTTCTTT

abundance: -
j_gene: TRBJ2-1
d_gene: -
v_gene: TRBV2
CDR3aa: CAAEGLAPNEQFF
CDR3nt: TGTGCCGCCGAAGGGCTAGCCCCCAATGAGCAGTTCTTC

abundance: -
j_gene: TRBJ1-3
d_gene: TRBD1
v_gene: TRBV5-1
CDR3aa: CASSIGTGSGNTIYF
CDR3nt: TGCGCCAGCAGCATCGGGACAGGGAGTGGAAACACCATATATTTT

abundance: once
j_gene: TRBJ2-2
d_gene: TRBD1
v_gene: TRBV5-1
CDR3aa: CASSPHRTGGTGELFF
CDR3nt: TGCGCCAGCAGCCCACACCGGACAGGTGGCACCGGGGAGCTGTTTTTT

abundance: once
j_gene: TRBJ2-1
d_gene: -
v_gene: TRBV18
CDR3aa: CASSASSNEQFF
CDR3nt: TGTGCCAGCTCGGCCTCCTCCAATGAGCAGTTCTTC

abundance: -
j_gene: TRBJ2-5
d_gene: -
v_gene: TRBV15
CDR3aa: CATSRARRGQETQYF
CDR3nt: TGTGCCACCAGCAGAGCTCGGCGGGGCCAAGAGACCCAGTACTTC

abundance: -
j_gene: TRBJ2-1
d_gene: -
v_gene: TRBV12-3/TRBV12-4
CDR3aa: CASSWGRANEQFF
CDR3nt: TGTGCCAGCAGCTGGGGACGAGCCAATGAGCAGTTCTTC

abundance: -
j_gene: TRBJ1-4
d_gene: -
v_gene: TRBV11-2
CDR3aa: CASSLGGGWSEKLFF
CDR3nt: TGTGCCAGCAGCTTAGGGGGGGGCTGGAGTGAAAAACTGTTTTTT

abundance: once
j_gene: TRBJ2-1
d_gene: -
v_gene: TRBV12-3/TRBV12-4
CDR3aa: CASSLAWQRQFF
CDR3nt: TGTGCCAGCAGTTTAGCTTGGCAGAGGCAGTTCTTC

abundance: -
j_gene: TRBJ2-6
d_gene: TRBD1
v_gene: TRBV7-3
CDR3aa: CASSQQGAAGANVLTF
CDR3nt: TGTGCCAGCAGCCAACAGGGGGCGGCTGGGGCCAACGTCCTGACTTTC

abundance: -
j_gene: TRBJ1-1
d_gene: TRBD1
v_gene: TRBV28
CDR3aa: CASSLPQTGSTEAFF
CDR3nt: TGTGCCAGCAGTTTACCCCAGACAGGGAGCACTGAAGCTTTCTTT

abundance: -
j_gene: TRBJ2-3
d_gene: -
v_gene: TRBV13
CDR3aa: CASSLLRATDTQYF
CDR3nt: TGTGCCAGCAGCTTACTTAGGGCCACAGATACGCAGTATTTT

abundance: few
j_gene: TRBJ2-1
d_gene: -
v_gene: TRBV29-1
CDR3aa: CSVGTGYNEQFF
CDR3nt: TGCAGCGTTGGTACGGGTTACAATGAGCAGTTCTTC

abundance: -
j_gene: TRBJ1-5
d_gene: -
v_gene: TRBV4-1
CDR3aa: CASSQENQPQHF
CDR3nt: TGCGCCAGCAGCCAAGAAAACCAGCCCCAGCATTTT

abundance: -
j_gene: TRBJ1-5
d_gene: -
v_gene: TRBV20-1
CDR3aa: CSAPYSYSNQPQHF
CDR3nt: TGCAGTGCTCCCTACAGCTATAGCAATCAGCCCCAGCATTTT

abundance: -
j_gene: TRBJ2-7
d_gene: TRBD2
v_gene: TRBV19
CDR3aa: CASSARTSGAHEQYF
CDR3nt: TGTGCCAGTAGTGCTCGGACTAGCGGGGCTCACGAGCAGTACTTC

abundance: -
j_gene: TRBJ2-2
d_gene: -
v_gene: TRBV6-4
CDR3aa: CASSDSGATGELFF
CDR3nt: TGTGCCAGCAGTGACTCGGGGGCCACCGGGGAGCTGTTTTTT

abundance: -
j_gene: TRBJ2-1
d_gene: -
v_gene: TRBV7-3
CDR3aa: CASSLTGDSYNEQFF
CDR3nt: TGTGCCAGCAGCTTAACAGGCGACTCCTACAATGAGCAGTTCTTC

abundance: -
j_gene: TRBJ2-7
d_gene: -
v_gene: TRBV23-1
CDR3aa: CASGNTSGPHREQYF
CDR3nt: TGCGCCAGCGGCAATACCTCGGGCCCCCATCGGGAGCAGTACTTC

abundance: -
j_gene: TRBJ2-5
d_gene: -
v_gene: TRBV20-1
CDR3aa: CSARTGGGDQETQYF
CDR3nt: TGCAGTGCCAGAACCGGAGGGGGGGACCAAGAGACCCAGTACTTC

abundance: once
j_gene: TRBJ1-1
d_gene: -
v_gene: TRBV29-1
CDR3aa: CSVGTSEAFF
CDR3nt: TGCAGCGTCGGGACATCTGAAGCTTTCTTT

abundance: -
j_gene: TRBJ2-7
d_gene: TRBD1
v_gene: TRBV18
CDR3aa: CASSVGQGYEQYF
CDR3nt: TGTGCCAGCTCAGTAGGACAGGGCTACGAGCAGTACTTC

abundance: -
j_gene: TRBJ2-5
d_gene: TRBD1
v_gene: TRBV9
CDR3aa: CASSPTGLGTQYF
CDR3nt: TGTGCCAGCAGCCCGACAGGGTTGGGGACCCAGTACTTC

abundance: once
j_gene: TRBJ1-1
d_gene: -
v_gene: TRBV12-3/TRBV12-4
CDR3aa: CASRYSGGDTEAFF
CDR3nt: TGTGCCAGCAGGTACTCGGGGGGGGACACTGAAGCTTTCTTT